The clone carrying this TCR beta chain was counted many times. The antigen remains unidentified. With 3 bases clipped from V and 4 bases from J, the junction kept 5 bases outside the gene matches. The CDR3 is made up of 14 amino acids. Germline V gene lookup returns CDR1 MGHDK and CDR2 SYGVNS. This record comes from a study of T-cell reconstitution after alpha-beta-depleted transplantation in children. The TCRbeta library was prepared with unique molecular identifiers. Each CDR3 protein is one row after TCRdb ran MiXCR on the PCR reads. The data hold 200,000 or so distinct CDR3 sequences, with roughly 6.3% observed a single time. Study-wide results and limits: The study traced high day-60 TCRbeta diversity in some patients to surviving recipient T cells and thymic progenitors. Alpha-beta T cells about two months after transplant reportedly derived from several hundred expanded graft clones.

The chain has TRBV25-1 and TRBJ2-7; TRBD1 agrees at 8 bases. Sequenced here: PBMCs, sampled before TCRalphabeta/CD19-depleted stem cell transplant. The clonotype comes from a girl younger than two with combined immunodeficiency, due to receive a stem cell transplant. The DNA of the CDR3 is TGTGCCAGCAGTGATCGGGACAGGCGTTACGAGCAGTACTTC. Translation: CASSDRDRRYEQYF.